A selection of T cell receptor beta chains follows, all from one sample in a study of T cells in Graves' hyperthyroidism and ophthalmopathy. TCRdb independently ran MiXCR on the multiplex PCR reads; one entry per CDR3 protein. The sample includes 600,000 or so distinct CDR3 sequences, around 13% of them seen just once. Sequencing was carried out using blood. Receptor source: a woman aged 45 to 65 with Graves' ophthalmopathy. CDR3s include the opening cysteine and the closing phenylalanine or tryptophan. The D gene is left open where the match is weak. Only part of the rows carry a size: once, few, many, or a class if the clone is expanded.

TRBJ2-3,.,TRBV3-1,.,TGTGCCAGCAGCCCCAGGGGCGAAGTATGGGATACGCAGTATTTT,CASSPRGEVWDTQYF
TRBJ2-7,few,TRBV6-5,TRBD2,TGTGCCAGCAGTTACGCTAAGGGGGAGGCTAGCGGGCCCCGTACCTACGAGCAGTACTTC,CASSYAKGEASGPRTYEQYF
TRBJ1-2,many,TRBV20-1,.,TGCAGTGCTCCCTCGGACAGAGACTATGGCTACACCTTC,CSAPSDRDYGYTF
TRBJ1-1,.,TRBV2,TRBD1,TGTGCCAGCAGTGGATCGGGACAGGGGGCTGCTGAAGCTTTCTTT,CASSGSGQGAAEAFF
TRBJ2-1,many,TRBV3-1,.,TGTGCCAGCAGCCAAGAAACGTCGGAATACAATGAGCAGTTCTTC,CASSQETSEYNEQFF
TRBJ1-2,.,TRBV7-9,.,TGTGCCAGCAGCTCGAGGGGCGGATCCTATGGCTACACCTTC,CASSSRGGSYGYTF
TRBJ1-2,many,TRBV2,.,TGTGCCAGCAGTGAACCCACGACCCGAGATGTAGGCTACACCTTC,CASSEPTTRDVGYTF
TRBJ2-3,few,TRBV19,TRBD1,TGTGCCAGTAGTATGAACAGGGGAGCAGATACGCAGTATTTT,CASSMNRGADTQYF
TRBJ2-5,many,TRBV14,TRBD2,TGTGCCAGCAGCGCCACTAGCGGAGGGGGAGAGACCCAGTACTTC,CASSATSGGGETQYF
TRBJ1-2,.,TRBV5-1,.,TGCGCCAGCAGCTTGGGACAGCTCGACTATGGCTACACCTTC,CASSLGQLDYGYTF
TRBJ2-5,few,TRBV28,TRBD1,TGTGCCAGCAGTGTGGGACAGGGGGTCCAAGAGACCCAGTACTTC,CASSVGQGVQETQYF
TRBJ2-5,.,TRBV6-2/TRBV6-3,TRBD2,TGTGCCAGCAGTTACTTTTCTAGCGGGGAGTACCAAGAGACCCAGTACTTC,CASSYFSSGEYQETQYF
TRBJ2-7,many,TRBV11-3,.,TGTGCCAGCAGCTTAGGGGGGACTCCACGCGAGCAGTACTTC,CASSLGGTPREQYF
TRBJ1-2,many,TRBV10-3,.,TGTGCCATCAGTTCCGGGACACTAGACGATGGCTACACCTTC,CAISSGTLDDGYTF
TRBJ2-1,many,TRBV11-3,TRBD2,TGTGCCAGCAGCCTTACTAGCGGAGGGTCCTCCTACAATGAGCAGTTCTTC,CASSLTSGGSSYNEQFF
TRBJ2-5,many,TRBV20-1,.,TGCAGTGCTAGCAGCCAAGAGACCCAGTACTTC,CSASSQETQYF
TRBJ1-5,many,TRBV6-1,.,TGTGCCAGCACGAGGGACCCCAATCAGCCCCAGCATTTT,CASTRDPNQPQHF
TRBJ2-7,many,TRBV6-2/TRBV6-3,.,TGTGCCAGCAATTCCCAACGACAAGGTGTGGGCTCCTACGAGCAGTACTTC,CASNSQRQGVGSYEQYF
TRBJ2-2,few,TRBV7-3,.,TGTGCCAGCAGACAGCCGAATACCGGGGAGCTGTTTTTT,CASRQPNTGELFF
TRBJ2-5,many,TRBV12-3/TRBV12-4,TRBD2,TGTGCCAGCAGTTTATTCAACGGGAGGGCGGAGACCCAGTACTTC,CASSLFNGRAETQYF
TRBJ2-3,few,TRBV10-3,.,TGTGCCATCAGTGAGCCCCATGATGCAGGGTGGGCAGATACGCAGTATTTT,CAISEPHDAGWADTQYF